This T cell receptor (beta chain) was sequenced for a study of blood T cell repertoires in COVID-19. Overall study context: The samples span acute and convalescent COVID-19 from the United States, Italy and Spain. T cells, B-cell-depleted T cells, or PBMCs provided the cDNA or gDNA that served as material.

In the source study's methods: Reference gene primer amplification gave estimated nucleated cell counts. Profiled with immunoSEQ multiplex PCR; TCRdb holds only in-frame clones, not every one. V, J and clone size are taken as reported in that table, and D and trimming were inferred from the DNA itself. Among approximately 170,000 clones listed, over 75% were seen once. Seattle researchers signed up patients amid active infection and tracked them longitudinally. Trimming pared 2 bases from V and 8 bases from J, leaving 18 bases between. Germline V gene data show CDR1 as MNHNS and CDR2 as SASEGT. The CDR3 extends over 15 amino acids.

Sequenced: peripheral blood. This TCR derives from a man older than 75 with COVID-19, enrolled during active disease. This chain joins TRBV6-1 and TRBJ1-2, with D maybe TRBD1 (6 bases). The CDR3 nucleotides read TGTGCCAGCAGTGAACTGGCAGGGGCACCATCGGGCTACACCTTC. It translates to CASSELAGAPSGYTF.